The T cell receptor (beta chain) under discussion was sequenced for a study of T cell repertoires in ileal Crohn's disease. Some clones are missing from TCRdb's copy, which holds only in-frame ones; the method was immunoSEQ multiplex PCR. The table includes roughly 15,000 clones, roughly 80% detected once. About this clone: Its cognate antigen is unknown.

This CDR3 region has 13 residues. Germline V gene data show CDR1 as SGHTA and CDR2 as FQGNSA. V lost 2 bases, J lost 2 bases, and 6 bases lay in between. Overall study results and limits: Clonal expansions were more frequent in active smokers than non-smokers at surgery.

The V and J genes are TRBV7-2 and TRBJ1-2; D is unresolved. The receptor was derived from an adult with Crohn's disease. What was sequenced was ileal tissue. The CDR3 here is CASSLTENYGYTF. In DNA, the CDR3 is TGTGCCAGCAGCTTAACAGAGAACTATGGCTACACCTTC.